Listed below are T cell receptor beta chains from one sample, sequenced in a study of cytomegalovirus exposure and HLA in healthy donors. Data came from immunoSEQ multiplex PCR; TCRdb stores just in-frame clones and leaves some out. The data show 100,000 to 150,000 clones, with 78% seen just once and approximately 10% held by the top ten. The source material was PBMCs. These receptors came from a man aged 25 to 45 in good health and CMV-seropositive. The CDR3 runs from the conserved cysteine through the conserved F or W. D genes are given only for firm matches. Rows give clone size only sometimes, using once, few, many, or a class for an expanded clone.

v_gene	j_gene	d_gene	abundance	CDR3nt	CDR3aa
TRBV19	TRBJ2-7	.	few	TGTGCCAGTAGTACCAGCGGACGCTACGAGCAGTACTTC	CASSTSGRYEQYF
TRBV7-6	TRBJ2-5	.	.	TGTGCCAGCAGGATAGGAGGCGAAGAGACCCAGTACTTC	CASRIGGEETQYF
TRBV30	TRBJ2-1	.	.	TGTGCCTGGAGTGCCTTCTCCGGTGAGCAGTTCTTC	CAWSAFSGEQFF
TRBV7-6	TRBJ2-7	TRBD2	.	TGTGCCAGCAGCCCCGTGGGGGAGGGATCCTACGAGCAGTACTTC	CASSPVGEGSYEQYF
TRBV11-3	TRBJ2-1	TRBD1	.	TGTGCCAGCAGCTTAGAAGGACAGGGTGGCAATGAGCAGTTCTTC	CASSLEGQGGNEQFF
TRBV7-9	TRBJ2-1	TRBD2	once	TGTGCCAGCAGCTTAACCTATAGCGGGAACAGCGAGCAGTTCTTC	CASSLTYSGNSEQFF
TRBV27	TRBJ2-1	TRBD2	few	TGTGCCAGCAGTTTCGGCTTTCTTAGCGGGAGGGCCGACAATGAGCGGTTCTTC	CASSFGFLSGRADNERFF
TRBV11-3	TRBJ2-2	.	once	TGTGCCAGCAGCTTAACAGGGTGGGGGGGCACCGGGGAGCTGTTTTTT	CASSLTGWGGTGELFF
TRBV4-3	TRBJ2-3	TRBD2	once	TGCGCCAGCAGCCAAGATGCAGCGGGAGGGACAGATACGCAGTATTTT	CASSQDAAGGTDTQYF
TRBV9	TRBJ2-3	.	.	TGTGCCAGCAGCCCCCATCGGAGCGATACGCAGTATTTT	CASSPHRSDTQYF
TRBV27	TRBJ1-2	.	once	TGTGCCAGCAGTTTATGGCGGGGGGCCCGTGGCTACACCTTC	CASSLWRGARGYTF
TRBV6-1	TRBJ1-2	.	.	TGTGCCAGCAGTGCCTACAGCTATGGCTACACCTTC	CASSAYSYGYTF
TRBV10-3	TRBJ2-3	.	.	TGTGCCACCTCGAGCGGTGTTGGAGGAATTAGCACAGATACGCAGTATTTT	CATSSGVGGISTDTQYF
TRBV6-1	TRBJ2-7	.	few	TGTGCCAGCAGTGAGGGGACACTCTCCTACGAGCAGTACTTC	CASSEGTLSYEQYF
TRBV27	TRBJ2-5	TRBD2	.	TGTGCCAGCAGTTTAAGCGGGAGTCGGGAGACCCAGTACTTC	CASSLSGSRETQYF
TRBV29-1	TRBJ2-4	.	.	TGCAGCGGGTGGGCGGACAGCCAAAACATTCAGTACTTC	CSGWADSQNIQYF
TRBV30	TRBJ1-5	.	.	TGTGCCTGGAACATAGGGGGGGGCCACGGGCCCCAGCATTTT	CAWNIGGGHGPQHF
TRBV27	TRBJ1-1	TRBD1	.	TGTGCCAGCAGTTTAGACCCGGGACAGGTTAAGAACACTGAAGCTTTCTTT	CASSLDPGQVKNTEAFF
TRBV28	TRBJ2-7	TRBD1	.	TGTGCCAGCATAGACAGGGGTAGGTACGAGCAGTACTTC	CASIDRGRYEQYF
TRBV4-3	TRBJ2-1	.	few	TGCGCCAGCAGCACAAAGCGGCCCTGGGACAATGAGCAGTTCTTC	CASSTKRPWDNEQFF
TRBV7-2	TRBJ1-1	TRBD1	.	TGTGCCAGCAGTTCCGCCGGGACAGGGGGTACTGAAGCTTTCTTT	CASSSAGTGGTEAFF
TRBV18	TRBJ2-7	.	.	TGTGCCAGCTCACCGTCAGTAAAGGCTAGTTCGTCCTTCGCCTACGAGCAGTACTTC	CASSPSVKASSSFAYEQYF
TRBV6-5	TRBJ2-7	.	.	TGTGCCAGCAGTTACTCTGACATGTACGAGCAGTACTTC	CASSYSDMYEQYF
TRBV2	TRBJ2-3	TRBD2	.	TGTGCCAGCTCGAAAGAGGCGGGAGCCCCAGATACGCAGTATTTT	CASSKEAGAPDTQYF
TRBV28	TRBJ1-2	TRBD1	.	TGTGCCAGCAGTTTAGGAGGGGACAGCTATGGCTACACCTTC	CASSLGGDSYGYTF
TRBV10-2	TRBJ2-3	TRBD1	.	TGCGCCAGCAGACCGGGACAGGGTGCAGATACGCAGTATTTT	CASRPGQGADTQYF
TRBV19	TRBJ2-7	TRBD2	.	TGTGCCAGCAGCCTAGCGGGAGGGAACGAGCAGTACTTC	CASSLAGGNEQYF
TRBV4-3	TRBJ2-2	.	.	TGCGCCAGCAGCCAAGAGTGGAGGGCGGACGGGGAGCTGTTTTTT	CASSQEWRADGELFF
TRBV6-5	TRBJ2-5	TRBD1	.	TGTGCCAGCCGAGACTACAGGGGCGGCGAGACCCAGTACTTC	CASRDYRGGETQYF
TRBV10-1	TRBJ1-5	.	.	TGCGCCAGCAGTGACAACCTTCAGGTTTGTTATAGCAATCAGCCCCAGCATTTT	CASSDNLQVCYSNQPQHF
TRBV11-3	TRBJ2-7	.	.	TGTGCCAGCAGCACAAGGTCCGGGACTGGAAATAACGAGCAGTACTTC	CASSTRSGTGNNEQYF
TRBV30	TRBJ1-1	.	.	TGTGCCTGGGAGTCGGGTAACACTGAAGCTTTCTTT	CAWESGNTEAFF
TRBV7-3	TRBJ2-1	.	.	TGTGCCAGCAGCTTATCCCTTAGCTCCTACAATGAGCAGTTCTTC	CASSLSLSSYNEQFF
TRBV6-6	TRBJ1-5	.	.	TGTGCCAGCAGTTACCCCGGCAGGGCTGGACAGCCCCAGCATTTT	CASSYPGRAGQPQHF
TRBV7-9	TRBJ2-1	TRBD2	.	TGTGCCAGCAGCCCAGTAGCGGGGGGGAGCTCCTACAATGAGCAGTTCTTC	CASSPVAGGSSYNEQFF
TRBV19	TRBJ1-2	.	.	TGTGCCACTCAAAGGCAGGTTAACTATGGCTACACCTTC	CATQRQVNYGYTF
TRBV7-8	TRBJ1-2	.	.	TGTGCCAGCAGCGTCCTGCGGGGCGGTGGCTACACCTTC	CASSVLRGGGYTF
TRBV2	TRBJ2-5	.	once	TGTGCCAGCAGTGACCACAGAGAGCAAGAGACCCAGTACTTC	CASSDHREQETQYF
TRBV13	TRBJ1-2	TRBD1	.	TGTGCCAGCAGCCAAGGGGGCGGTAACACTAACTATGGCTACACCTTC	CASSQGGGNTNYGYTF
TRBV11-3	TRBJ2-3	.	.	TGTGCCAGCAGCCCCCCGGGGGTGGATACGCAGTATTTT	CASSPPGVDTQYF
TRBV9	TRBJ1-2	.	few	TGTGCCAGCAGCTCCCCCCTCACACATCAGGGCGGGAATGGCTACACCTTC	CASSSPLTHQGGNGYTF
TRBV4-2	TRBJ2-2	.	.	TGTGCCAGCAGCCAATACAGGGACACCGGGGAGCTGTTTTTT	CASSQYRDTGELFF
TRBV7-6	TRBJ2-6	.	.	TGTGCCAGCAGTGGGGTTGGGCAGGGAACTGGGGCCAACGTCCTGACTTTC	CASSGVGQGTGANVLTF
TRBV28	TRBJ1-1	.	few	TGTGCCAGCAGTCCTCGGGGTCCCTCGGGAAACACTGAAGCTTTCTTT	CASSPRGPSGNTEAFF
TRBV9	TRBJ1-1	TRBD1	.	TGTGCCAGCAGCGAAGGGGGCCTCATGAACACTGAAGCTTTCTTT	CASSEGGLMNTEAFF
TRBV18	TRBJ2-1	TRBD2	.	TGTGCCAGCTCACCACCAGGGTTAGCGGGAAACCATGAGCAGTTCTTC	CASSPPGLAGNHEQFF
TRBV6-1	TRBJ1-2	TRBD1	few	TGTGCCAGCAGTGCCCTTGCCGGGGGACAGGGGGCAGGTGGCTACACCTTC	CASSALAGGQGAGGYTF
TRBV10-1	TRBJ2-2	TRBD2	.	TGCGCCAGCACCCGACTAGCGGAGAGCACCGGGGAGCTGTTTTTT	CASTRLAESTGELFF
TRBV29-1	TRBJ2-7	TRBD2	.	TGCAGCGTTAGTACCGGGACTAGCACCTACGAGCAGTACTTC	CSVSTGTSTYEQYF
TRBV6-5	TRBJ2-1	TRBD1	.	TGTGCCAGCAGTTACGGGACAGAAGTAGGTCCCAATGAGCAGTTCTTC	CASSYGTEVGPNEQFF
TRBV10-3	TRBJ2-7	TRBD2	.	TGTGCCATCAGTGTCCAGCGGGAGGGTAGCGAGCAGTACTTC	CAISVQREGSEQYF
TRBV4-2	TRBJ2-1	TRBD2	.	TGTGCCAGCAGCCCTCGGGGACTAGCGGGAGGTCAGAATGAGCAGTTCTTC	CASSPRGLAGGQNEQFF
TRBV2	TRBJ2-1	.	.	TGTGCCCGCCAAGACGGAACTAGTGACTACAATGAGCAGTTCTTC	CARQDGTSDYNEQFF
TRBV7-6	TRBJ2-7	.	.	TGTGCCAGCAGCTTATCACAGGACGAGCAGTACTTC	CASSLSQDEQYF
TRBV2	TRBJ1-5	.	.	TGTGCCAGCAGTGAATCAGTACGGGGATCCCAGCATTTT	CASSESVRGSQHF
TRBV30	TRBJ2-5	TRBD2	.	TGTGCCTGGAGTCCACTAGCGGGAGTTTTAAAGACCCAGTACTTC	CAWSPLAGVLKTQYF
TRBV6-5	TRBJ1-1	.	.	TGTGCCAGCAGTCGTGACACTGAAGCTTTCTTT	CASSRDTEAFF